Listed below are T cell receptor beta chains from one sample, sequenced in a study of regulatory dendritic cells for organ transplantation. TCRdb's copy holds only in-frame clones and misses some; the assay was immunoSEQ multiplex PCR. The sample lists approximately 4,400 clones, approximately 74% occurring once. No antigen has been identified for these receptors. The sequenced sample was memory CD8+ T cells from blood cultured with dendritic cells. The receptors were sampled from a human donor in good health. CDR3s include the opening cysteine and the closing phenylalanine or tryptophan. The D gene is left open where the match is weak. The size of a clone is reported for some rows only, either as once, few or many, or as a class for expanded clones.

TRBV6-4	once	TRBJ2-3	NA	TGTGCCAGCAGTGACTCGAGTAGCGCTAACACAGATACGCAGTATTTT	CASSDSSSANTDTQYF
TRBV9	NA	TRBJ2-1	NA	TGTGCCAGCAGCGTAGTTGCGGTCCCAAACGCCGAGCAGTTCTTC	CASSVVAVPNAEQFF
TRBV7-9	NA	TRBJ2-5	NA	TGTGCCAGCAGCTTCGAGGGGCGCCAAGAGACCCAGTACTTC	CASSFEGRQETQYF
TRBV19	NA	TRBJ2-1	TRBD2	TGTGCCAGTAGTGTCGGGGGGGCTAACAATGAGCAGTTCTTC	CASSVGGANNEQFF
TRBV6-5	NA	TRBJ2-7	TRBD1	TGTGCCAGCAGTTTCGAAGGGACAGGGGGCTACGAGCAGTACTTC	CASSFEGTGGYEQYF
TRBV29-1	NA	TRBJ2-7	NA	TGCAGCGTTATCCCGGTGGGGACTCCAGTAGATCAGTACTTC	CSVIPVGTPVDQYF
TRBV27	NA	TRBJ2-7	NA	TGTGCCAGCGGAATAACAAGGGAGCAGTACTTC	CASGITREQYF
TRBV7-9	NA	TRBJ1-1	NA	TGTGCCAGCAGCTCAACACCACAGGGCACTGAAGCTTTCTTT	CASSSTPQGTEAFF
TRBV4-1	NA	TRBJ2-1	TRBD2	TGCGCCAGCAGCCAGGGGACTAGCGGGAGGGCCACAGGCAATGAGCAGTTCTTC	CASSQGTSGRATGNEQFF
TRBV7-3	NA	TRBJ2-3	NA	TGTGCCAGCAGCCACGGACTGGGCCGGCGTGATACGCAGTATTTT	CASSHGLGRRDTQYF
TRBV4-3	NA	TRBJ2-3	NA	TGCGCCAGCAGCCAAGATTCCACAGATACGCAGTATTTT	CASSQDSTDTQYF
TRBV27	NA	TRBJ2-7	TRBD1	TGTGCCAGCAGTTTATCGAAGGGACAGGGGTTCGAGCAGTACTTC	CASSLSKGQGFEQYF
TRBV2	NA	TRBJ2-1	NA	TGTGCCAGCAGTGAAACAGAAACGAGCTCCTACAATGAGCAGTTCTTC	CASSETETSSYNEQFF
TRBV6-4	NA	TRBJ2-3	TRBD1	TGTGCCAGCAGTGACTCGGGACAGGGATCAGATACGCAGTATTTT	CASSDSGQGSDTQYF
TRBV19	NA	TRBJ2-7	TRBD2	TGTGCCAGTAGTACCGGACTAGCGGGAGTGTACGAGCAGTACTTC	CASSTGLAGVYEQYF
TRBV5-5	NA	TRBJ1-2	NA	TGTGCCAGCAGCTTTGTTCCATCCGACCCCGGCTACACCTTC	CASSFVPSDPGYTF
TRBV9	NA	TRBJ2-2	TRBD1	TGTGCCAGCAGCCCAACCGGGACAGGGACGAAGGAGCTGTTTTTT	CASSPTGTGTKELFF
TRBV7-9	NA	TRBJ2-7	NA	TGTGCCAGCAGCTTAAGTGGGTACGAGCAGTACTTC	CASSLSGYEQYF
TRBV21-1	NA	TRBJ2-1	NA	TGTGCCAGCAGCAAAGACGGGACAGTTGCAAATGAGCAGTTCTTC	CASSKDGTVANEQFF
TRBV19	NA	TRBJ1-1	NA	TGTGCCAGTAGTACGATGATGAACACTGAAGCTTTCTTT	CASSTMMNTEAFF
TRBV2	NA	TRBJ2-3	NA	TGTGCCATCCCGGGACCCCGCACAGATACGCAGTATTTT	CAIPGPRTDTQYF
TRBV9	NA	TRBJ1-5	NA	TGTGCCAGCAGCGTGGGGGGGCCAAATCAGCCCCAGCATTTT	CASSVGGPNQPQHF